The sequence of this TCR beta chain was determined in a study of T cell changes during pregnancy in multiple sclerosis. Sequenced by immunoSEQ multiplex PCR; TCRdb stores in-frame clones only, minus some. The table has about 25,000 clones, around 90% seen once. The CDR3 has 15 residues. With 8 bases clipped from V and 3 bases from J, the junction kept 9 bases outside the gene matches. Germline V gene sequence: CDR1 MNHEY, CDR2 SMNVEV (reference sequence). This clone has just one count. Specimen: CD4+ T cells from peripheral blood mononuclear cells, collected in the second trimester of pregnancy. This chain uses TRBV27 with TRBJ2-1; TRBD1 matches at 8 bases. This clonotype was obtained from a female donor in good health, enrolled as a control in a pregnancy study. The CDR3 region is CASQGAFRSYNEQFF. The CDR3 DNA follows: TGTGCCAGCCAGGGGGCCTTCAGGAGCTACAATGAGCAGTTCTTC.